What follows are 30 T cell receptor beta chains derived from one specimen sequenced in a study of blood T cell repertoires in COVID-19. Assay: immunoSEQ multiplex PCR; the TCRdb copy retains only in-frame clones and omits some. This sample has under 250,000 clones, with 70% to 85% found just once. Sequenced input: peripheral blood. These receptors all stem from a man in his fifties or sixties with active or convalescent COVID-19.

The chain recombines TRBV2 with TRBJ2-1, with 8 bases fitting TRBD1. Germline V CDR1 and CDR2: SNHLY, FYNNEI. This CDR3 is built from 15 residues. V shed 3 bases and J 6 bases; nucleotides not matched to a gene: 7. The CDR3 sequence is CASSDSRGRFNEQFF. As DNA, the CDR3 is TGTGCCAGCAGTGACAGCAGGGGGCGATTCAATGAGCAGTTCTTC.

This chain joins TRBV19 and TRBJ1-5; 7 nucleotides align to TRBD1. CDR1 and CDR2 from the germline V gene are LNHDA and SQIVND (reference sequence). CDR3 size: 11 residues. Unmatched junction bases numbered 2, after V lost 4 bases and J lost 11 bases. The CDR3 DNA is TGTGCCAGTAGTAAGACAGGGACCCAGCATTTT. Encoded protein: CASSKTGTQHF.

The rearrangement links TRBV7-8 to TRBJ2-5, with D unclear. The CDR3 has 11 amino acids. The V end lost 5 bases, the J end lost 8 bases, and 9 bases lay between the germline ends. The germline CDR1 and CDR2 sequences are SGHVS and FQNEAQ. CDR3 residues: CASSPDLTQYF. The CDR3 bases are TGTGCCAGCAGCCCAGATCTCACCCAGTACTTC.

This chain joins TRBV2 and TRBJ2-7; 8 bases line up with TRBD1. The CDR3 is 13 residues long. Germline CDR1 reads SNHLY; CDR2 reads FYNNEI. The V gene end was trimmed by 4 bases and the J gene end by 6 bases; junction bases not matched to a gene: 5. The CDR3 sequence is CASSGTDRGEQYF. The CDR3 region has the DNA TGTGCCAGCAGTGGGACCGACAGGGGCGAGCAGTACTTC.

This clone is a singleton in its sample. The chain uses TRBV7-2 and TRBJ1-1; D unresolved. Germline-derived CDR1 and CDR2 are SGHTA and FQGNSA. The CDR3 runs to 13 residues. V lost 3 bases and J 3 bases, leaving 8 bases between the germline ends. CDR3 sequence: CASSLVQDTEAFF. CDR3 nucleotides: TGTGCCAGCAGCTTGGTGCAGGACACTGAAGCTTTCTTT.

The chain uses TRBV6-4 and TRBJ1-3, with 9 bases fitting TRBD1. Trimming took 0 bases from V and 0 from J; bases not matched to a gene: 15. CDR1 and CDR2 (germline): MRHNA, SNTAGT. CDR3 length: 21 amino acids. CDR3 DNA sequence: TGTGCCAGCAGTGACTCAAGGCCTTTGGGACAGGGCAACTACTCTGGAAACACCATATATTTT. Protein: CASSDSRPLGQGNYSGNTIYF.

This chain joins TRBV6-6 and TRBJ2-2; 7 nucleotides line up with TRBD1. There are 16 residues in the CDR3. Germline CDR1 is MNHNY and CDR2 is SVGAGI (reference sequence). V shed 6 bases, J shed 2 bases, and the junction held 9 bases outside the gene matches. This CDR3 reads CASSQDRDRNTGELFF. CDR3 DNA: TGTGCCAGCAGCCAGGACCGGGACAGAAACACCGGGGAGCTGTTTTTT.

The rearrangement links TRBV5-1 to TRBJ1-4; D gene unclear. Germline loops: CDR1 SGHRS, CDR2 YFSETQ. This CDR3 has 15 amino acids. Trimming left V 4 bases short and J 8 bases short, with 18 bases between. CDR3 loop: CASSQDSSLGEKLFF. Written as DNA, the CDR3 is TGCGCCAGCAGCCAAGACTCTTCCCTCGGGGAAAAACTGTTTTTT.

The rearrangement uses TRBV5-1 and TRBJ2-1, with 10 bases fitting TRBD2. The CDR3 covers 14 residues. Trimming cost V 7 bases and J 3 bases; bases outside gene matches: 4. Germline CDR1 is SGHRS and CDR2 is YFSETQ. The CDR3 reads CASSGLADYNEQFF. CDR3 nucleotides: TGCGCCAGCTCAGGACTAGCGGACTACAATGAGCAGTTCTTC.

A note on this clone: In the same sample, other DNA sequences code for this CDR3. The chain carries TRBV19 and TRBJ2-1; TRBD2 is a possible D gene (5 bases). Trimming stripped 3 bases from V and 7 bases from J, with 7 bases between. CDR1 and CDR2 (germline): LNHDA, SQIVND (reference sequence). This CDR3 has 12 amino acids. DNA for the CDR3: TGTGCCAGTAGTATTAGAGGGAATGAGCAGTTCTTC. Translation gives CASSIRGNEQFF.

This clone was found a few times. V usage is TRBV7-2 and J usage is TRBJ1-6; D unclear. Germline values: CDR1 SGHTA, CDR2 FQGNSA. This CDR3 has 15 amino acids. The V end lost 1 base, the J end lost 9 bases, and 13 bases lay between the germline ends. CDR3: CASSLVVTGGSPLHF. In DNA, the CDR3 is TGTGCCAGCAGCTTAGTCGTCACTGGCGGTTCACCCCTCCACTTT.

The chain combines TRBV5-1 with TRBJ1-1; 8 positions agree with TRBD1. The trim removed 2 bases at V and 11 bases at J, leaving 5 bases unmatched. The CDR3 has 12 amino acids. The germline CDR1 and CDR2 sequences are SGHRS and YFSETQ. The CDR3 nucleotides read TGCGCCAGCAGCTTTGGGACAGGAGAGGCTTTCTTT. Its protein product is CASSFGTGEAFF.

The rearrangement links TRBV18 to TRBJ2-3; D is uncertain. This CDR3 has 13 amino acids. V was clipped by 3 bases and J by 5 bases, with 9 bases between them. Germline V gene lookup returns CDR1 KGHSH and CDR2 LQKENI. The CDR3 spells CASSPNPEDTQYF. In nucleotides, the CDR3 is TGTGCCAGCTCACCTAACCCAGAAGATACGCAGTATTTT.

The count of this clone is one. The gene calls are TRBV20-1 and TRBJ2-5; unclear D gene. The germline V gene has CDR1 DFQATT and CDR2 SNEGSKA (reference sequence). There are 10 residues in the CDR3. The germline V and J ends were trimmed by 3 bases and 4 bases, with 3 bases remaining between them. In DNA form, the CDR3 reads TGCAGTGCTAGCCTAGAGACCCAGTACTTC. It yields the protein CSASLETQYF.

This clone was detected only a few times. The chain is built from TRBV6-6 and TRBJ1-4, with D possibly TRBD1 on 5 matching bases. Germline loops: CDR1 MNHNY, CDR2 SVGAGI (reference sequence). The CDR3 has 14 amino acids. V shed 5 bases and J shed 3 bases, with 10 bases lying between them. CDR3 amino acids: CASSGGTANEKLFF. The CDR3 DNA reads TGTGCCAGCAGTGGCGGGACGGCTAATGAAAAACTGTTTTTT.

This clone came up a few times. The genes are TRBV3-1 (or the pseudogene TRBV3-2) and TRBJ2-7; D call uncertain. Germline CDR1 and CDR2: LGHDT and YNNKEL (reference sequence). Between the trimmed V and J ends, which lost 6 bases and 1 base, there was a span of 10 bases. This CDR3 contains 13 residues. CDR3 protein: CASSNPQSYEQYF. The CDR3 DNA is TGTGCCAGCAGTAACCCACAGTCCTACGAGCAGTACTTC.

In DNA, the CDR3 is TGTGCCAGCAGTGATATCTCTTCGGGAAACACTGAAGCTTTCTTT. Protein: CASSDISSGNTEAFF. The genes are TRBV2 and TRBJ1-1; D not certain. Germline CDR1 reads SNHLY; CDR2 reads FYNNEI. V dropped 3 bases and J dropped 2 bases, with 13 bases sitting between them. The CDR3 extends over 15 amino acids.

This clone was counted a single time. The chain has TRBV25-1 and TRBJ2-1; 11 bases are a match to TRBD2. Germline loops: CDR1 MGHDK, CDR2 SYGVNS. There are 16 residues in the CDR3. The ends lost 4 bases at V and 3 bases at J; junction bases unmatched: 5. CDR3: CASSAPGLADYNEQFF. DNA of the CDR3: TGTGCCAGCAGTGCCCCGGGACTAGCGGACTACAATGAGCAGTTCTTC.

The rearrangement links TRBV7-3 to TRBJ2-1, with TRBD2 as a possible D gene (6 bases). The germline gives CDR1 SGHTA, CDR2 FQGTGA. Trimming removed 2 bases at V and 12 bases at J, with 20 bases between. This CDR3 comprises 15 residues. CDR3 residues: CASSLSWVGGGMQFF. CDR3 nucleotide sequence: TGTGCCAGCAGCTTATCTTGGGTCGGGGGAGGTATGCAGTTCTTC.

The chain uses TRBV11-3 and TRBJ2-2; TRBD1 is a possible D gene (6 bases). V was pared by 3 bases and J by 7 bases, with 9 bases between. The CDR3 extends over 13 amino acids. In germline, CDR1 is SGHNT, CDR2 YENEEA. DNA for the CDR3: TGTGCCAGCAGCTTGGGGGCCAGCGGGGAGCTGTTTTTT. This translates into CASSLGASGELFF.

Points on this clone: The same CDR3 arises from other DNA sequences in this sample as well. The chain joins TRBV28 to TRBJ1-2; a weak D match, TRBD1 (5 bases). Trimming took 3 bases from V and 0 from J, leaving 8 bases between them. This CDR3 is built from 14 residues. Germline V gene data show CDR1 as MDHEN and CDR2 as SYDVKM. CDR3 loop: CASSLGGSNYGYTF. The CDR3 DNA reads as TGTGCCAGCAGTTTGGGGGGATCTAACTATGGCTACACCTTC.

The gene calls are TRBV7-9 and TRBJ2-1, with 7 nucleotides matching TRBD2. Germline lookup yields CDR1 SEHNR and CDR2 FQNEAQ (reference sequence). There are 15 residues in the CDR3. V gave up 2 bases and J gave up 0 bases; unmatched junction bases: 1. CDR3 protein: CASSLTGGSYNEQFF. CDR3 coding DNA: TGTGCCAGCAGCTTAACGGGGGGCTCCTACAATGAGCAGTTCTTC.

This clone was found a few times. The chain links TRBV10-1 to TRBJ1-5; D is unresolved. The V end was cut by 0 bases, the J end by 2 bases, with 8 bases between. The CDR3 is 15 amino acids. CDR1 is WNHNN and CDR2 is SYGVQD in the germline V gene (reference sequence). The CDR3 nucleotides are TGCGCCAGCAGTGAGTCACGGGAGGGCAATCAGCCCCAGCATTTT. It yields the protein CASSESREGNQPQHF.

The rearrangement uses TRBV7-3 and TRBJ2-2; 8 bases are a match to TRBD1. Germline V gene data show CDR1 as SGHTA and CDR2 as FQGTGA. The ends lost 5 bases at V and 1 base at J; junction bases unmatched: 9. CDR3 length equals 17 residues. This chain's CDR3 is CASSPHPQGGNTGELFF. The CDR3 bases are TGTGCCAGCAGCCCTCACCCACAGGGGGGGAACACCGGGGAGCTGTTTTTT.

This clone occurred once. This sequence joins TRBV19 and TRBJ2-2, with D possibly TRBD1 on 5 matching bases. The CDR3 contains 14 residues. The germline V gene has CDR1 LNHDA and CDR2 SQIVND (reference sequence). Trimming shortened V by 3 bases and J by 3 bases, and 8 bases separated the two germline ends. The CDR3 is CASSMGRYTGELFF. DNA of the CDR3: TGTGCCAGTAGTATGGGGCGGTACACCGGGGAGCTGTTTTTT.

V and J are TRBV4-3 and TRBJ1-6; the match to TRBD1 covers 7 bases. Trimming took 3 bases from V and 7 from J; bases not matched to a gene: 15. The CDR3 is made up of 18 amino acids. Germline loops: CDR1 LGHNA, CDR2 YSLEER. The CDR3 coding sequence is TGCGCCAGCAGCCAGATAACAGGGGCTGGGGGGCGAAATTCACCCCTCCACTTT. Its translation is CASSQITGAGGRNSPLHF.

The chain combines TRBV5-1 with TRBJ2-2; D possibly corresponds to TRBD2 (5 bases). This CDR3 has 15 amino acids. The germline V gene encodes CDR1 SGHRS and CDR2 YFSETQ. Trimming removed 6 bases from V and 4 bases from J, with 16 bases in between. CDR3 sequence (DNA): TGCGCCAGCAATTATGTGGGAGCGGTCACCGGGGAGCTGTTTTTT. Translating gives CASNYVGAVTGELFF.

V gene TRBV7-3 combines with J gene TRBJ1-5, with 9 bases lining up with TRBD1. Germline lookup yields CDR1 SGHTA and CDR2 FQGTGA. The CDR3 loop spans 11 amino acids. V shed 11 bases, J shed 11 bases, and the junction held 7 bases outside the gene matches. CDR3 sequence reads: CAGQGPPAQHF. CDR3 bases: TGTGCCGGACAGGGGCCTCCGGCCCAGCATTTT.

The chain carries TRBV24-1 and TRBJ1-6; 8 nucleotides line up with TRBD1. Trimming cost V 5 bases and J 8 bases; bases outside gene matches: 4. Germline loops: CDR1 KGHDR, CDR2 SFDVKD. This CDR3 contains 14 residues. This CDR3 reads CATSVDRADSPLHF. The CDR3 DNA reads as TGTGCCACCAGTGTGGACAGGGCTGATTCACCCCTCCACTTT.

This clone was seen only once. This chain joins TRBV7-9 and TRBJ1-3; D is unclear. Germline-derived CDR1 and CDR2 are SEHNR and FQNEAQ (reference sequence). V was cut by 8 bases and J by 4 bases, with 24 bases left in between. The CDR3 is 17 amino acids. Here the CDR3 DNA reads TGTGCCAGCGTATCCGAGTCCGCTTTCTCTTACGGAAACACCATATATTTT. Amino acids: CASVSESAFSYGNTIYF.